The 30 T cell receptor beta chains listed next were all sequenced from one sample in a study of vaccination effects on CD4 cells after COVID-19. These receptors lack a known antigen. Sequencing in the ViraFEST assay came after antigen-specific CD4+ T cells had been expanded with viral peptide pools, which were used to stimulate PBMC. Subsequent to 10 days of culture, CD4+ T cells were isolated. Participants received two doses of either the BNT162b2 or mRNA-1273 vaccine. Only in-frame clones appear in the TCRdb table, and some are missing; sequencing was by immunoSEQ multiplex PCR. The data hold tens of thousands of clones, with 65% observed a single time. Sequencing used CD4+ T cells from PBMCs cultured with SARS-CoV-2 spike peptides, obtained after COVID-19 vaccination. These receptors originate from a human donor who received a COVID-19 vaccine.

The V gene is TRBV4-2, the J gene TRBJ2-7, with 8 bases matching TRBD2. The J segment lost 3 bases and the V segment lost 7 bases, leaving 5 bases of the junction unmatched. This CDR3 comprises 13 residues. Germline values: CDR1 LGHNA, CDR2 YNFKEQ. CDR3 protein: CASTGGRGYEQYF. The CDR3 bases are TGTGCCAGCACGGGGGGGAGGGGCTACGAGCAGTACTTC.

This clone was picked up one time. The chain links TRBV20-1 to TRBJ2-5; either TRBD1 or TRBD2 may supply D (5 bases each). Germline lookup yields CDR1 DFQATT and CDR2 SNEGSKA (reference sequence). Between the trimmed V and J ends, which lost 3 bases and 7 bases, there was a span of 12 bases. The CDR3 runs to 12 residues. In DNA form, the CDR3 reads TGCAGTGCTAGTTTGAGGGACGCGACCCAGTACTTC. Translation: CSASLRDATQYF.

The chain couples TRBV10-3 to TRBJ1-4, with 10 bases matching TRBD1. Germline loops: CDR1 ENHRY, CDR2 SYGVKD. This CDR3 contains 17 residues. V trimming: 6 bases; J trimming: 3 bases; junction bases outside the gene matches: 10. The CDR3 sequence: CAIRPGQGRVANEKLFF. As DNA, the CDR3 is TGTGCCATCAGACCGGGACAGGGGAGGGTTGCTAATGAAAAACTGTTTTTT.

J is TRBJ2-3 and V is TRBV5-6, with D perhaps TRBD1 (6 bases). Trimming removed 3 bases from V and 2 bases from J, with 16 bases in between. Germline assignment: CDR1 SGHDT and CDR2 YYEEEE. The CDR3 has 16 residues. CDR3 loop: CASSSNTRGTTDTQYF. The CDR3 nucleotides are TGTGCCAGCAGCTCCAACACCAGGGGAACCACAGATACGCAGTATTTT. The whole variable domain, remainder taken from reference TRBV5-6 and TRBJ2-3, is DAGVTQSPTHLIKTRGQQVTLRCSPKSGHDTVSWYQQALGQGPQFIFQYYEEEERQRGNFPDRFSGHQFPNYSSELNVNALLLGDSALYLCASSSNTRGTTDTQYFGPGTRLTVL.

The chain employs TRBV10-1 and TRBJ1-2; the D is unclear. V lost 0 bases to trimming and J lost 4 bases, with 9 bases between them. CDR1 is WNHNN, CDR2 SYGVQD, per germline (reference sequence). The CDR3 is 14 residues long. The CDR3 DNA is TGCGCCAGCAGTGAGTCGGATGGACCCTATGGCTACACCTTC. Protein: CASSESDGPYGYTF.

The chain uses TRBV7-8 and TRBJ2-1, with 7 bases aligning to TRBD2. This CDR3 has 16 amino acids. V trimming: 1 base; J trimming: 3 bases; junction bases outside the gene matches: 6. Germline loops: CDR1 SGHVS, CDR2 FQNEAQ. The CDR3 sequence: CASSLGRKRDYNEQFF. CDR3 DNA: TGTGCCAGCAGCTTAGGCCGGAAGCGGGACTACAATGAGCAGTTCTTC.

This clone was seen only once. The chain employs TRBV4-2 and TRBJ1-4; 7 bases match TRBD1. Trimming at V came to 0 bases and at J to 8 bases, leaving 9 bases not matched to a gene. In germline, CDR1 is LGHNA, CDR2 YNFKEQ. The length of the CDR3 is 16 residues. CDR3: CASSQEPTGQGEKLFF. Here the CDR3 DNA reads TGTGCCAGCAGCCAAGAACCGACAGGGCAGGGGGAAAAACTGTTTTTT.

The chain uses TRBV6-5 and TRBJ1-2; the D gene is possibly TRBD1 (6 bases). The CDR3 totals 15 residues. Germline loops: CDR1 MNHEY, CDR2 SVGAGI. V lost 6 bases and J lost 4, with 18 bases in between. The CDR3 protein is CASRRQVSTGYGYTF. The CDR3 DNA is TGTGCCAGCAGGCGACAGGTCTCAACAGGCTATGGCTACACCTTC.

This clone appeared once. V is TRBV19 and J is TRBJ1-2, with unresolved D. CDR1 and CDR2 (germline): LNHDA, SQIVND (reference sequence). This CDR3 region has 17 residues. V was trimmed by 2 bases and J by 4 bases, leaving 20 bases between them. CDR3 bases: TGTGCCAGTAGTATAAGTTCGGGCGAAGGAGGAGGCTATGGCTACACCTTC. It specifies CASSISSGEGGGYGYTF. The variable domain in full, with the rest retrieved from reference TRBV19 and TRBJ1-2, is DGGITQSPKYLFRKEGQNVTLSCEQNLNHDAMYWYRQDPGQGLRLIYYSQIVNDFQKGDIAEGYSVSREKKESFPLTVTSAQKNPTAFYLCASSISSGEGGGYGYTFGSGTRLTVV.

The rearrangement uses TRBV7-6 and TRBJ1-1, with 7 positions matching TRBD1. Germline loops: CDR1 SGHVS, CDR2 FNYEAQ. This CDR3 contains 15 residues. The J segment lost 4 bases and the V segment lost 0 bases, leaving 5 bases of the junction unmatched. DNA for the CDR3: TGTGCCAGCAGCTTAGCGACAGGGTTGAGCACTGAAGCTTTCTTT. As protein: CASSLATGLSTEAFF.

CDR3 coding DNA: TGCGCCAGCAGCTTGGAAGGTGCGCAGTATTTT. This sequence encodes CASSLEGAQYF. The chain combines TRBV5-1 with TRBJ2-3; D ambiguous. With 0 bases removed from V and 10 bases from J, the gap between germline ends came to 6 bases. The CDR3 totals 11 residues. Germline-derived CDR1 and CDR2 are SGHRS and YFSETQ.

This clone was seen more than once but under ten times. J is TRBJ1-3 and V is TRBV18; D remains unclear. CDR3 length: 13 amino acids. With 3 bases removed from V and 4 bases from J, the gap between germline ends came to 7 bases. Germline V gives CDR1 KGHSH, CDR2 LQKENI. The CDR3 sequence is CASSPPQGNTIYF. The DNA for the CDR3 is TGTGCCAGCTCACCCCCACAGGGAAACACCATATATTTT.

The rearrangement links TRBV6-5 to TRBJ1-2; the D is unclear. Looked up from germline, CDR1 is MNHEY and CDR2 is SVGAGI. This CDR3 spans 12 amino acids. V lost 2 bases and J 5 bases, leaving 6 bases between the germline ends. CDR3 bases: TGTGCCAGCAGTTACCCGCGGTATGGCTACACCTTC. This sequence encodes CASSYPRYGYTF.

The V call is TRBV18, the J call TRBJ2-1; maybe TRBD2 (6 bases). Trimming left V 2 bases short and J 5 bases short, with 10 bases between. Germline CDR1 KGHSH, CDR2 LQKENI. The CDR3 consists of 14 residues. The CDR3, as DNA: TGTGCCAGCTCACCATTGGGCGGGAACAATGAGCAGTTCTTC. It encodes CASSPLGGNNEQFF. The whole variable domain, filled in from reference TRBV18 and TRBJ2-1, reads NAGVMQNPRHLVRRRGQEARLRCSPMKGHSHVYWYRQLPEEGLKFMVYLQKENIIDESGMPKERFSAEFPKEGPSILRIQQVVRGDSAAYFCASSPLGGNNEQFFGPGTRLTVL.

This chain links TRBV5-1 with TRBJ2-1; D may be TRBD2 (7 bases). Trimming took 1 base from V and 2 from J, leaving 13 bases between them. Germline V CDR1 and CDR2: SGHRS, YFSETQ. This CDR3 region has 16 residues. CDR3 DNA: TGCGCCAGCAGCTTGCAAGGGGGGGGAGCCTACAATGAGCAGTTCTTC. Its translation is CASSLQGGGAYNEQFF.

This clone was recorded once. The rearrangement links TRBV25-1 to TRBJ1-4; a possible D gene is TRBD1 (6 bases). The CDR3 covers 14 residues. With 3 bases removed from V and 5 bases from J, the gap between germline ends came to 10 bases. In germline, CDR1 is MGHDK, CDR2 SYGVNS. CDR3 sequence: CASSEGARNEKLFF. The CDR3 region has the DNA TGTGCCAGCAGTGAGGGGGCAAGGAATGAAAAACTGTTTTTT.

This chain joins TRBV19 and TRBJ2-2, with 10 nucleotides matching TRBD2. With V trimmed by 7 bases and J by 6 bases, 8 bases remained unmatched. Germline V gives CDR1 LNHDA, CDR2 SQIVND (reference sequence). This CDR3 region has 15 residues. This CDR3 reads CASNGPGLAAGELFF. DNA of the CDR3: TGTGCCAGTAATGGTCCCGGACTAGCGGCCGGGGAGCTGTTTTTT.

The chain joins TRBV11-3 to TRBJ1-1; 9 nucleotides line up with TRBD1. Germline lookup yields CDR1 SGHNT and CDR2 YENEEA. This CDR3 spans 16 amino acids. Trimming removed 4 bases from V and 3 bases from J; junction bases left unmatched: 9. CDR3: CASSYTGTGRDTEAFF. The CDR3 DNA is TGTGCCAGCAGCTACACCGGGACAGGGAGGGACACTGAAGCTTTCTTT.

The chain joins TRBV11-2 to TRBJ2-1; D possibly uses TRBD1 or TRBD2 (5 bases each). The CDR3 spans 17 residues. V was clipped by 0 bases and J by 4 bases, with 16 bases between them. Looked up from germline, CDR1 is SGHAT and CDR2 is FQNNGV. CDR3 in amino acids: CASSLDRWDGSYNEQFF. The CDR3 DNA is TGTGCCAGCAGCTTAGATCGGTGGGACGGCTCGTACAATGAGCAGTTCTTC. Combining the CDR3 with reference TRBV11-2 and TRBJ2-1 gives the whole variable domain EAGVAQSPRYKIIEKRQSVAFWCNPISGHATLYWYQQILGQGPKLLIQFQNNGVVDDSQLPKDRFSAERLKGVDSTLKIQPAKLEDSAVYLCASSLDRWDGSYNEQFFGPGTRLTVL.

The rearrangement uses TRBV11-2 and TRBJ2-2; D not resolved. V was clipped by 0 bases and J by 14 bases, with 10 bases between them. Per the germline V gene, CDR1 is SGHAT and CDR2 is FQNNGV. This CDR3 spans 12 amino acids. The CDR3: CASSLDFGSLFF. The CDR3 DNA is TGTGCCAGCAGCTTAGATTTTGGGTCCCTGTTTTTT.

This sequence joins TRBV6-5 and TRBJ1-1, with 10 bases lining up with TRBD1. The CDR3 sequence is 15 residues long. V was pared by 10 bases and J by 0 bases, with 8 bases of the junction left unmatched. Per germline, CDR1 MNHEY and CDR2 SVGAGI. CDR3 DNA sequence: TGTGCCACAAAGAGGGGACAGGGGATGAACACTGAAGCTTTCTTT. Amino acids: CATKRGQGMNTEAFF.

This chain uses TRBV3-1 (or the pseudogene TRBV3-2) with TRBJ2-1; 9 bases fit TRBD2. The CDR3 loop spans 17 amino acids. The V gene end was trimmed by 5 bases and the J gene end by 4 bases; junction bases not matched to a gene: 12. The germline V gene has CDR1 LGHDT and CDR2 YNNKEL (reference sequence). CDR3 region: CASSGRAGGLLYNEQFF. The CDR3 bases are TGTGCCAGCAGCGGTAGAGCGGGAGGCCTACTTTACAATGAGCAGTTCTTC.

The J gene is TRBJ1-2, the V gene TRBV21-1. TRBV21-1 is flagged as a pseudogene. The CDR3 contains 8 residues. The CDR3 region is CASSTFSF. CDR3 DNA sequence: TGTGCCAGCAGCACCTTTAGCTTC.

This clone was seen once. CDR3 nucleotide sequence: TGTGCCAGCAGCTTGGGTGGGATATCCTACAATGAGCAGTTCTTC. Residues: CASSLGGISYNEQFF. The chain employs TRBV5-5 and TRBJ2-1; D gene unclear. Trimming cost V 0 bases and J 1 base, with 8 bases left between them. The CDR3 totals 15 residues. CDR1 and CDR2 from the germline V gene are SGHKS and YYEKEE (reference sequence).

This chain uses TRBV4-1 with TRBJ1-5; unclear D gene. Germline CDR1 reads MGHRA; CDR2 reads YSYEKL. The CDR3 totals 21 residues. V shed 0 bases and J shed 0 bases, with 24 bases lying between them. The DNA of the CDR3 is TGCGCCAGCAGCCAAGAGACCCGGGTCCCTCGATTTGAATATAGCAATCAGCCCCAGCATTTT. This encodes CASSQETRVPRFEYSNQPQHF.

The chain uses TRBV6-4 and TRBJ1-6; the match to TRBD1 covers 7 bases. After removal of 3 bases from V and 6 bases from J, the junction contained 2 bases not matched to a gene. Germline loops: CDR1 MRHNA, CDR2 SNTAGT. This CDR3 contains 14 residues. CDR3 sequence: CASSDQGVNSPLHF. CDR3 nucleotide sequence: TGTGCCAGCAGTGATCAGGGGGTTAATTCACCCCTCCACTTT.

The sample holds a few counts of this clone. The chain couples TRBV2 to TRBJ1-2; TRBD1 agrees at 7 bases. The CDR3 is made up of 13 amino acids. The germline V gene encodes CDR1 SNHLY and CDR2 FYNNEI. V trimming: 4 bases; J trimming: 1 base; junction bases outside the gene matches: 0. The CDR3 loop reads CASSGQGNYGYTF. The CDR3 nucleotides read TGTGCCAGCAGTGGACAGGGTAACTATGGCTACACCTTC.

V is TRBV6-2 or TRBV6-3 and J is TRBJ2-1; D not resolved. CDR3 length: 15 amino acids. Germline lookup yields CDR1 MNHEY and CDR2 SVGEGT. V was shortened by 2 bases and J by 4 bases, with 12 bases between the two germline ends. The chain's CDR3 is CASSYGSNPYNEQFF. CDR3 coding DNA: TGTGCCAGCAGTTACGGCAGTAACCCGTACAATGAGCAGTTCTTC.

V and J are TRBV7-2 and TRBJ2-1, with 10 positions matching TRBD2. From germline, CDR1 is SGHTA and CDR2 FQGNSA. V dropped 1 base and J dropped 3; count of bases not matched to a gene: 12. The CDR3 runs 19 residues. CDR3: CASSLEAGASGSFYNEQFF. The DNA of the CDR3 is TGTGCCAGCAGCTTAGAGGCTGGGGCTAGCGGGAGTTTCTACAATGAGCAGTTCTTC.

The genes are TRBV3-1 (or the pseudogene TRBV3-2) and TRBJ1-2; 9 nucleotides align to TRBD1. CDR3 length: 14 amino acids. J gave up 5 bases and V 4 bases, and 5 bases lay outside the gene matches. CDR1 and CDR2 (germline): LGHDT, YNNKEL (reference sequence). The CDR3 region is CASSPGTGPYGYTF. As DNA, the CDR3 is TGTGCCAGCAGCCCCGGGACAGGGCCTTATGGCTACACCTTC.